This TCR beta chain was retrieved from a study of T cell responses to AZD1222 COVID-19 vaccine. This CDR3 is 17 amino acids long. Germline assignment: CDR1 MGHRA and CDR2 YSYEKL. Deletions cut 4 bases from V and 5 bases from J, with 23 bases between. To note about this clone: Its antigen is not identified.

General observations from the study: Seropositivity was recorded at baseline in only 5 or 6 AZD1222 recipients.

Clones were sequenced by immunoSEQ multiplex PCR, and TCRdb holds only the in-frame ones, with some missing. The profile shows over 130,000 clones, roughly 88% of them singletons. The source is an adult in good health. Sample: peripheral blood, taken on day 0 of AZD1222 vaccination. This sequence joins TRBV4-1 and TRBJ1-2, with D possibly TRBD1 on 6 matching bases. The CDR3, as DNA: TGCGCCAGCAGCCCCTCGGCAGGGGCGAGCCTCAGATATGGCTACACCTTC. This gives the protein CASSPSAGASLRYGYTF.